Presented here are 13 T cell receptor beta chains from one specimen sequenced in a study of blood T cell repertoires in COVID-19. Using immunoSEQ multiplex PCR, the repertoire was profiled, and TCRdb retains in-frame clones only, with some absent. The profile shows fewer than 200,000 clones, approximately 85% of them singletons. Sequencing was carried out using peripheral blood. These receptors originate from a man aged 55-75 years who had recovered from COVID-19.

The rearrangement uses TRBV3-1 (or the pseudogene TRBV3-2) and TRBJ1-5; 7 bases fit TRBD1. CDR1 and CDR2 from the germline V gene are LGHDT and YNNKEL (reference sequence). V lost 1 base and J lost 5; bases outside the gene matches: 2. The CDR3 has 14 residues. CDR3 sequence reads: CASSQGGGYQPQHF. DNA of the CDR3: TGTGCCAGCAGCCAAGGAGGGGGCTATCAGCCCCAGCATTTT.

The chain is built from TRBV6-5 and TRBJ1-5; D is perhaps TRBD1 (5 bases). Trimming shortened V by 2 bases and J by 4 bases, and 12 bases separated the two germline ends. Germline CDR1 reads MNHEY; CDR2 reads SVGAGI. The CDR3 is 15 residues long. CDR3 sequence: CASSYRAGGNQPQHF. For the CDR3, the DNA is TGTGCCAGCAGTTACCGGGCGGGGGGGAATCAGCCCCAGCATTTT.

V usage is TRBV6-8 and J usage is TRBJ2-7, with 10 bases aligning to TRBD1. The J segment lost 4 bases and the V segment lost 6 bases, leaving 9 bases of the junction unmatched. Germline-derived CDR1 and CDR2 are MNHGY and SAAAGT. CDR3 length equals 15 residues. Written as DNA, the CDR3 is TGTGCCAGCAGCCTTACGGACAGGGGGTCATACGAGCAGTACTTC. Translation: CASSLTDRGSYEQYF.

The V and J genes are TRBV6-4 and TRBJ1-1; D uncertain. V lost 2 bases and J lost 0, with 4 bases in between. The CDR3 runs 13 residues. Germline CDR1 is MRHNA and CDR2 is SNTAGT. CDR3 in DNA: TGTGCCAGCAGTGACGAGGTGAACACTGAAGCTTTCTTT. Translating gives CASSDEVNTEAFF.

The V gene is TRBV5-1, the J gene TRBJ1-2; D is perhaps TRBD1 (6 bases). The CDR3 is 12 amino acids. V was trimmed by 4 bases and J by 5 bases, leaving 9 bases between them. The V gene's germline CDR1 is SGHRS and CDR2 YFSETQ. The CDR3 loop reads CASSVTGYGYTF. The DNA for the CDR3 is TGCGCCAGCAGCGTCACAGGGTATGGCTACACCTTC.

This chain connects TRBV6-5 to TRBJ2-1; 7 bases are shared with TRBD2. The CDR3 runs to 14 residues. The V gene's germline CDR1 is MNHEY and CDR2 SVGAGI. J was trimmed by 6 bases and V by 4 bases; bases with no gene match: 6. The CDR3 DNA reads TGTGCCAGCAGTTCTTGGGGGGGGGTCAATGAGCAGTTCTTC. This translates into CASSSWGGVNEQFF.

The chain uses TRBV6-5 and TRBJ1-2, with 8 nucleotides matching TRBD1. J gave up 7 bases and V 7 bases, and 14 bases lay outside the gene matches. CDR1 is MNHEY and CDR2 is SVGAGI in the germline V gene. The CDR3 extends over 15 amino acids. CDR3 region: CASTYQQGVAAGYTF. CDR3 bases: TGTGCCAGCACCTACCAACAGGGGGTTGCCGCTGGCTACACCTTC.

This clone occurred a few times. The V call is TRBV6-4, the J call TRBJ2-1, with TRBD1 matching over 7 bases. With V trimmed by 4 bases and J by 6 bases, 3 bases remained unmatched. Germline V gene lookup returns CDR1 MRHNA and CDR2 SNTAGT. This CDR3 spans 13 amino acids. CDR3: CASSAGQVNEQFF. The CDR3 DNA follows: TGTGCCAGCAGTGCCGGACAGGTCAATGAGCAGTTCTTC.

V usage is TRBV5-1 and J usage is TRBJ1-2, with D perhaps matching TRBD1 (6 bases). Germline V CDR1 and CDR2: SGHRS, YFSETQ. The CDR3 length is 13 residues. The V end was cut by 4 bases, the J end by 8 bases, with 15 bases between. CDR3 nucleotides: TGCGCCAGCAGCCGGGACACCCTGGAGGGCTACACCTTC. Its translation: CASSRDTLEGYTF.

The chain links TRBV7-2 to TRBJ2-7; tentative D call: TRBD2 (5 bases). Per germline, CDR1 SGHTA and CDR2 FQGNSA. The CDR3 is 14 residues long. V was shortened by 0 bases and J by 3 bases, with 9 bases between the two germline ends. The CDR3 protein is CASSLATEGYEQYF. For the CDR3, the DNA is TGTGCCAGCAGCTTAGCCACCGAGGGCTACGAGCAGTACTTC. Full variable domain (remainder filled in from reference TRBV7-2 and TRBJ2-7): GAGVSQSPSNKVTEKGKDVELRCDPISGHTALYWYRQSLGQGLEFLIYFQGNSAPDKSGLPSDRFSAERTGGSVSTLTIQRTQQEDSAVYLCASSLATEGYEQYFGPGTRLTVT.

This chain joins TRBV27 and TRBJ1-4; possibly TRBD1 for D (6 bases). The germline gives CDR1 MNHEY, CDR2 SMNVEV (reference sequence). V dropped 10 bases and J dropped 7 bases, with 19 bases sitting between them. This CDR3 has 14 amino acids. The CDR3 DNA reads as TGTGCCACCGGCGGCAGGGGCTTTGGTGAAAAACTGTTTTTT. As protein: CATGGRGFGEKLFF.

J is TRBJ2-5 and V is TRBV3-1 (or the pseudogene TRBV3-2); maybe TRBD2 (6 bases). The CDR3 extends over 18 amino acids. V lost 4 bases and J lost 6, with 27 bases in between. Germline-derived CDR1 and CDR2 are LGHDT and YNNKEL (reference sequence). This chain's CDR3 is CASSPAQTSGTAGKTQYF. As DNA, the CDR3 is TGTGCCAGCAGCCCCGCCCAAACGTCGGGCACCGCGGGGAAGACCCAGTACTTC.

The chain links TRBV25-1 to TRBJ1-6, with a weak D call TRBD1 (5 bases). Germline V CDR1 and CDR2: MGHDK, SYGVNS. This CDR3 spans 14 amino acids. Trimming removed 4 bases at V and 7 bases at J, with 11 bases between. As DNA, the CDR3 is TGTGCCAGCAGTGTCGGGGGAGGGAATTCACCCCTCCACTTT. Its translation: CASSVGGGNSPLHF. The full variable domain, rest sourced from reference TRBV25-1 and TRBJ1-6, is EADIYQTPRYLVIGTGKKITLECSQTMGHDKMYWYQQDPGMELHLIHYSYGVNSTEKGDLSSESTVSRIRTEHFPLTLESARPSHTSQYLCASSVGGGNSPLHFGNGTRLTVT.